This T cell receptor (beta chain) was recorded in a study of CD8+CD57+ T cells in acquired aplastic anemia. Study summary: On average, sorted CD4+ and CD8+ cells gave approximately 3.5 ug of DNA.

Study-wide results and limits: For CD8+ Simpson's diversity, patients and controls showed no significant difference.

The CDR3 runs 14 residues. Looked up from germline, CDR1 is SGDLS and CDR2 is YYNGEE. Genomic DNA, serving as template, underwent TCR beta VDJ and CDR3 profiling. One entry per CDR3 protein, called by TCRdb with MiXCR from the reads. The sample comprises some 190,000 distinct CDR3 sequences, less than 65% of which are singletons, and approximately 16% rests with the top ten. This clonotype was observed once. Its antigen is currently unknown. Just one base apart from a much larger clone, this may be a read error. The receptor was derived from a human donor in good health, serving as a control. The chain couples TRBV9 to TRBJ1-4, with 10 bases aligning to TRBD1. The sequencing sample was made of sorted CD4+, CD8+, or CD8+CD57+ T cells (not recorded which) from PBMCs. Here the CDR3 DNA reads TGTGCCAGCAGCCCGGACAGGGGGATCGGAAAACTGCTTTTT. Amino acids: CASSPDRGIGKLLF.